The 28 T cell receptor beta chains below come from one sample, sequenced in a study of blood T cell repertoires in COVID-19. Some clones are missing from TCRdb's copy, which holds only in-frame ones; the method was immunoSEQ multiplex PCR. The table includes approximately 190,000 clones, approximately 84% detected once. Sequencing was done on a sample of peripheral blood. The receptors come from a woman in her seventies with active or convalescent COVID-19.

This chain connects TRBV21-1 to TRBJ2-2; TRBD1 reflects the table's D call only, with no check against the DNA. TRBV21-1 is shown as a pseudogene. The CDR3 consists of 18 residues. In DNA, the CDR3 is TGTGCCAGCAGCAAAGACGAGACAGGGAGCCCCGACACCGGGGAGCTGTTTTTT. This sequence encodes CASSKDETGSPDTGELFF.

The rearrangement links TRBV12-3 or TRBV12-4 to TRBJ2-3; D gene ambiguous. The CDR3 has 13 residues. The V end was cut by 5 bases, the J end by 0 bases, with 6 bases between. The CDR3, as DNA: TGTGCCAGCAGTCTCTACAGCACAGATACGCAGTATTTT. It specifies CASSLYSTDTQYF.

This chain connects TRBV29-1 to TRBJ2-7; TRBD1 matches 8 bases. The germline CDR1 and CDR2 sequences are SQVTM and ANQGSEA. The CDR3 is 15 residues long. Trimming at V came to 2 bases and at J to 5 bases, leaving 11 bases not matched to a gene. The CDR3 here is CSVESRGQGWNEQYF. The CDR3 DNA sequence: TGCAGCGTTGAAAGTCGCGGACAGGGTTGGAACGAGCAGTACTTC.

V gene TRBV25-1 combines with J gene TRBJ2-4; a possible D gene is TRBD2 (6 bases). V was clipped by 8 bases and J by 5 bases, with 10 bases between them. There are 12 residues in the CDR3. Germline CDR1 is MGHDK and CDR2 is SYGVNS. CDR3 bases: TGTGCCAGCGGGGGGAGCGAAAACATTCAGTACTTC. Its translation is CASGGSENIQYF.

CDR3 in DNA: TGCGCCAGCAACTTTGGAGCGGGGAGAAGTACCGGGGAGCTGTTTTTT. This translates into CASNFGAGRSTGELFF. The V and J genes are TRBV5-1 and TRBJ2-2, with TRBD2 identical over 7 bases. The CDR3 extends over 16 amino acids. Germline V lookup: CDR1 SGHRS, CDR2 YFSETQ. The V and J ends lost 6 bases and 5 bases, in that order; junction bases with no gene match: 13.

The V and J genes are TRBV30 and TRBJ2-7; 8 bases match TRBD1. Trimming took 0 bases from V and 2 from J; bases not matched to a gene: 6. The CDR3 runs 15 residues. Germline V gives CDR1 GTSNPN, CDR2 SVGIG (reference sequence). The CDR3 reads CAWSVPMDRAYEQYF. The CDR3 nucleotides are TGTGCCTGGAGTGTACCCATGGACAGGGCCTACGAGCAGTACTTC.

The V call is TRBV7-8, the J call TRBJ2-1, with 8 bases lining up with TRBD1. Trimming took 5 bases from V and 7 from J; bases not matched to a gene: 19. The CDR3 is 18 residues long. Per the germline V gene, CDR1 is SGHVS and CDR2 is FQNEAQ. CDR3: CASSPPRTSGWTGNEQFF. The CDR3 DNA reads TGTGCCAGCAGCCCCCCCCGAACTTCGGGATGGACAGGGAATGAGCAGTTCTTC.

The genes are TRBV24-1 and TRBJ1-2; D is ambiguous. The CDR3 is 12 amino acids. V was cut by 3 bases and J by 5 bases, with 6 bases left in between. Germline values: CDR1 KGHDR, CDR2 SFDVKD. CDR3 loop: CATSDGLYGYTF. The CDR3 nucleotides are TGTGCCACCAGTGATGGACTGTATGGCTACACCTTC.

The V call is TRBV7-9, the J call TRBJ2-1; 7 bases line up with TRBD2. Germline CDR1 is SEHNR and CDR2 is FQNEAQ (reference sequence). This CDR3 is built from 16 residues. V dropped 6 bases and J dropped 3; count of bases not matched to a gene: 11. This chain's CDR3 is CASSLRAGSLYNEQFF. The CDR3 DNA reads TGTGCCAGCAGTCTCCGAGCGGGATCCCTCTACAATGAGCAGTTCTTC.

The CDR3 DNA is TGTGCCAGCACCACCGGAGGAGGGACGGTGAGGCGGCCCCAGCATTTT. This gives the protein CASTTGGGTVRRPQHF. The J gene is TRBJ1-5, the V gene TRBV28, with D tentatively TRBD1 (5 bases). Germline V gene data show CDR1 as MDHEN and CDR2 as SYDVKM. Between the trimmed V and J ends, which lost 7 bases and 9 bases, there was a span of 25 bases. This CDR3 region has 16 residues.

This sequence joins TRBV27 and TRBJ1-1, with D maybe TRBD1 (5 bases). The germline V gene has CDR1 MNHEY and CDR2 SMNVEV (reference sequence). The CDR3 has 16 residues. Deletions cut 1 base from V and 2 bases from J, with 14 bases between. The CDR3 DNA sequence: TGTGCCAGCAGTTTATTGGGGCCTACTTCTAACACTGAAGCTTTCTTT. Its protein product is CASSLLGPTSNTEAFF.

The chain carries TRBV5-1 and TRBJ1-1, with D possibly TRBD1 on 6 matching bases. V gave up 0 bases and J gave up 1 base, with 13 bases separating them. Looked up from germline, CDR1 is SGHRS and CDR2 is YFSETQ. The CDR3 is 16 amino acids. In DNA, the CDR3 is TGCGCCAGCAGCTTGGGTCACAGGGAGAAGAACACTGAAGCTTTCTTT. It codes for CASSLGHREKNTEAFF.

V usage is TRBV29-1 and J usage is TRBJ1-2, with a possible D match to TRBD1 (5 bases). The CDR3 runs to 13 residues. Per germline, CDR1 SQVTM and CDR2 ANQGSEA. Trimming shortened V by 3 bases and J by 4 bases, and 12 bases separated the two germline ends. CDR3 coding DNA: TGCAGCGTTGATTTCTCAGGGCTCTATGGCTACACCTTC. Its protein is CSVDFSGLYGYTF.

The chain carries TRBV7-2 and TRBJ2-3, with TRBD1 matching 7 bases. The V segment lost 5 bases and the J segment 2 bases; nucleotides outside the gene matches: 7. CDR1 is SGHTA and CDR2 is FQGNSA in the germline V gene. This CDR3 has 15 residues. DNA of the CDR3: TGTGCCAGCAGCCTGACAGGGACCTTCACAGATACGCAGTATTTT. It codes for CASSLTGTFTDTQYF. Full variable domain (remainder filled in from reference TRBV7-2 and TRBJ2-3): GAGVSQSPSNKVTEKGKDVELRCDPISGHTALYWYRQSLGQGLEFLIYFQGNSAPDKSGLPSDRFSAERTGGSVSTLTIQRTQQEDSAVYLCASSLTGTFTDTQYFGPGTRLTVL.

The chain couples TRBV4-1 to TRBJ2-3; 10 bases agree with TRBD2. The V and J ends lost 2 bases and 5 bases, in that order; junction bases with no gene match: 4. In germline, CDR1 is MGHRA, CDR2 YSYEKL. The CDR3 is 15 amino acids. The CDR3 DNA reads as TGCGCCAGCAGCCAACTAGCGGGAGCGGGAGATACGCAGTATTTT. Protein product: CASSQLAGAGDTQYF.

V and J are TRBV3-1 (or the pseudogene TRBV3-2) and TRBJ2-5; D remains ambiguous. From germline, CDR1 is LGHDT and CDR2 YNNKEL (reference sequence). This CDR3 comprises 17 residues. Trimming removed 0 bases from V and 9 bases from J, with 23 bases in between. DNA of the CDR3: TGTGCCAGCAGCCAAGATGGCCTTCAGGTAACGGTCAGCCCCCAGTACTTC. It is translated as CASSQDGLQVTVSPQYF.

The chain joins TRBV11-2 to TRBJ2-1; maybe TRBD2 (6 bases). Looked up from germline, CDR1 is SGHAT and CDR2 is FQNNGV. V shed 5 bases and J shed 4 bases, with 15 bases lying between them. This CDR3 is 15 amino acids long. This CDR3 reads CASSPGVGGYNEQFF. CDR3 sequence (DNA): TGTGCCAGCAGCCCGGGCGTCGGGGGATACAATGAGCAGTTCTTC.

This rearrangement joins TRBV7-3 to TRBJ2-7; 8 nucleotides align to TRBD1. CDR3 length: 16 amino acids. V lost 5 bases to trimming and J lost 2 bases; unmatched junction nucleotides: 11. Germline V gives CDR1 SGHTA, CDR2 FQGTGA. The CDR3 protein is CASSQSGQGGPYEQYF. Written as DNA, the CDR3 is TGTGCCAGCAGCCAAAGCGGACAGGGTGGTCCCTACGAGCAGTACTTC.

This clone was counted a few times. The rearrangement joins TRBV6-1 to TRBJ2-1, with unresolved D. The CDR3 has 12 amino acids. Germline CDR1 and CDR2: MNHNS and SASEGT. Trimming left V 2 bases short and J 6 bases short, with 5 bases between. CDR3 bases: TGTGCCAGCAGTGAATCAGGCAATGAGCAGTTCTTC. It codes for CASSESGNEQFF.

The chain employs TRBV9 and TRBJ2-7, with 10 bases matching TRBD2. This CDR3 has 14 residues. The junction had 6 bases not matched to a gene; V was cut back by 8 bases and J by 1 base. Germline lookup yields CDR1 SGDLS and CDR2 YYNGEE. The CDR3 DNA follows: TGTGCCAGTTCTTCTAGCGGGAGATCCTACGAGCAGTACTTC. This codes for CASSSSGRSYEQYF.

The chain joins TRBV2 to TRBJ2-3; D is perhaps TRBD2 (6 bases). Germline V lookup: CDR1 SNHLY, CDR2 FYNNEI. Trimming took 3 bases from V and 6 from J, leaving 19 bases between them. The CDR3 totals 16 residues. CDR3 residues: CASSDHGTPFTDTQYF. The CDR3 DNA reads as TGTGCCAGCAGTGACCACGGGACTCCTTTCACGGATACGCAGTATTTT.

At least ten counts were recorded for this clone. V and J are TRBV12-5 and TRBJ2-2, with D tentatively TRBD1 (6 bases). CDR1 is LGHNT, CDR2 FRNRAP, per germline. This CDR3 is 15 amino acids long. V lost 5 bases, J lost 0 bases, and 10 bases lay in between. The CDR3 coding sequence is TGTGCTAGTGGTCTTGGACAGACGAACACCGGGGAGCTGTTTTTT. As protein: CASGLGQTNTGELFF.

The chain recombines TRBV5-1 with TRBJ2-7, with TRBD1 matching 9 bases. This CDR3 comprises 12 residues. With V trimmed by 3 bases and J by 6 bases, 1 base remained unmatched. Germline V gene lookup returns CDR1 SGHRS and CDR2 YFSETQ. The CDR3, as DNA: TGCGCCAGCAGCTGGACAGGGGCCGAGCAGTACTTC. Its translation is CASSWTGAEQYF.

The V call is TRBV19, the J call TRBJ2-1; 10 positions match TRBD1. This CDR3 is 15 amino acids long. The trim removed 1 base at V and 9 bases at J, leaving 6 bases unmatched. Germline V gene sequence: CDR1 LNHDA, CDR2 SQIVND (reference sequence). The CDR3, as DNA: TGTGCCAGTAGTATAGCGGGACAGGGGTCCGGTGAGCAGTTCTTC. Translation: CASSIAGQGSGEQFF.

The chain couples TRBV27 to TRBJ2-5, with unresolved D. Germline CDR1 MNHEY, CDR2 SMNVEV (reference sequence). The V and J ends lost 10 bases and 3 bases respectively, with 6 bases between them. The CDR3 is 10 residues long. Written as DNA, the CDR3 is TGTGCCAACCGAGAAGAGACCCAGTACTTC. Translation gives CANREETQYF.

The chain is built from TRBV5-1 and TRBJ2-3; 10 nucleotides match TRBD1. The CDR3 contains 16 residues. The V gene's germline CDR1 is SGHRS and CDR2 YFSETQ. J lost 2 bases, V lost 4 bases, and 7 bases had no gene match. The CDR3 region has the DNA TGCGCCAGCAGCCTCGGGACAGGGGTCGACACAGATACGCAGTATTTT. It is translated as CASSLGTGVDTDTQYF.

The rearrangement joins TRBV6-7 to TRBJ1-4; TRBD1 matches 9 bases. TRBV6-7 is an open reading frame whose function is uncertain. The CDR3 length is 17 residues. J gave up 7 bases and V 2 bases, and 11 bases lay outside the gene matches. Written as DNA, the CDR3 is TGTGCCAGCAGTTACCCGGGACAGGGTGAGGACTTTGAAAAACTGTTTTTT. It yields the protein CASSYPGQGEDFEKLFF.

The chain employs TRBV7-9 and TRBJ2-5; 7 bases align to TRBD1. The V gene's germline CDR1 is SEHNR and CDR2 FQNEAQ (reference sequence). CDR3 length equals 15 residues. Losses at the gene ends were 5 bases for V and 0 bases for J; bases not matched to a gene: 6. CDR3: CASSPSRGYQETQYF. In DNA form, the CDR3 reads TGTGCCAGCAGCCCGAGCAGGGGGTACCAAGAGACCCAGTACTTC. The full variable domain, its missing parts supplied by reference TRBV7-9 and TRBJ2-5, is DTGVSQNPRHKITKRGQNVTFRCDPISEHNRLYWYRQTLGQGPEFLTYFQNEAQLEKSRLLSDRFSAERPKGSFSTLEIQRTEQGDSAMYLCASSPSRGYQETQYFGPGTRLLVL.